A selection of T cell receptor beta chains follows, all from one sample in a study of OX40 agonist ivuxolimab in advanced cancers. Sequenced by immunoSEQ multiplex PCR; TCRdb stores in-frame clones only, minus some. The sample contains about 100,000 clones, roughly four fifths of which appear only once. Specimen: CD4+ or CD8+ T cells sorted from blood, collected in a trial of the OX40 agonist ivuxolimab. Receptors originate from an adult with an advanced solid tumor such as melanoma, head and neck, liver or kidney cancer. Both conserved end residues are part of each CDR3. A D gene is named only where the DNA matches it firmly. Size tells how often a clone was seen (once, few, many) or the class of an expanded clone, and some rows leave it out.

size: -; J: TRBJ1-1; D: -; V: TRBV11-2; DNA: TGTGCCAGCAGCTTTAACGCGGGCACTGAAGCTTTCTTT; CDR3: CASSFNAGTEAFF
size: -; J: TRBJ2-1; D: TRBD1; V: TRBV6-1; DNA: TGTGCCAGCAGTGAAGCTTCTTGGACAGGGTATTCTTATGAGCAGTTCTTC; CDR3: CASSEASWTGYSYEQFF
size: -; J: TRBJ2-7; D: -; V: TRBV6-6; DNA: TGTGCCAGCAGTTACTCGGGGAACTGGTACGAGCAGTACTTC; CDR3: CASSYSGNWYEQYF
size: -; J: TRBJ1-2; D: -; V: TRBV5-6; DNA: TGTGCCAGCAGCGGATATAACTATGGCTACACCTTC; CDR3: CASSGYNYGYTF
size: -; J: TRBJ1-2; D: -; V: TRBV6-6; DNA: TGTGCCAGCAGATTGGGGGTTAGCTATGGCTACACCTTC; CDR3: CASRLGVSYGYTF
size: -; J: TRBJ1-6; D: TRBD1; V: TRBV12-5; DNA: TGTGCTAGTAATCAGGGGGTCAATAATTCACCCCTCCACTTT; CDR3: CASNQGVNNSPLHF
size: -; J: TRBJ2-5; D: -; V: TRBV6-1; DNA: TGTGGAAGTAGGGGACCTCAAGAGACCCAGTACTTC; CDR3: CGSRGPQETQYF
size: few; J: TRBJ2-6; D: TRBD1; V: TRBV7-2; DNA: TGTGCCAGCATGAACGTACAGGGGGCTGGGGCCAACGTCCTGACTTTC; CDR3: CASMNVQGAGANVLTF
size: -; J: TRBJ1-2; D: -; V: TRBV12-5; DNA: TGTGCTACGAAGGGGGACTCAATTAACTATGGCTACACCTTC; CDR3: CATKGDSINYGYTF
size: few; J: TRBJ2-6; D: -; V: TRBV18; DNA: TGTGCCAGCTCACCAGGGCCCGGGGCCAACGTCCTGACTTTC; CDR3: CASSPGPGANVLTF
size: -; J: TRBJ2-2; D: -; V: TRBV18; DNA: TGTGCCAGCTCGCCTCTAGCTACCGGGGAGCTGTTTTTT; CDR3: CASSPLATGELFF
size: -; J: TRBJ2-1; D: TRBD2; V: TRBV9; DNA: TGTGCCAGCAGCGTAGCTAGCGGGCCCCACCCTTTGGGGGATGAGCAGTTCTTC; CDR3: CASSVASGPHPLGDEQFF
size: -; J: TRBJ2-5; D: TRBD2; V: TRBV6-5; DNA: TGTGCCAGCGCGGGGGTGGAGGAGACCCAGTACTTC; CDR3: CASAGVEETQYF
size: -; J: TRBJ1-3; D: -; V: TRBV5-8; DNA: TGTGCCAGCAGCTTGGCCTGGGGGACATCTTCATTCACCATATATTTT; CDR3: CASSLAWGTSSFTIYF
size: -; J: TRBJ1-1; D: TRBD1; V: TRBV28; DNA: TGTGCCAGCAGCCTCCGGACAGGTGAAGCTTTCTTT; CDR3: CASSLRTGEAFF
size: few; J: TRBJ2-2; D: TRBD2; V: TRBV7-9; DNA: TGTGCCAGCAGCCTATCCGGGACTAGCGGGGGTCCGAACACCGGGGAGCTGTTTTTT; CDR3: CASSLSGTSGGPNTGELFF
size: -; J: TRBJ2-5; D: -; V: TRBV6-1; DNA: TGTGCCAGCAGTGAAGTCAGGGGAGAGACCCAGTACTTC; CDR3: CASSEVRGETQYF
size: -; J: TRBJ2-7; D: TRBD2; V: TRBV4-2; DNA: TGTGCCAGCAGCCCCAGAACTAGCGGGGGGCTTGCCTACGAGCAGTACTTC; CDR3: CASSPRTSGGLAYEQYF
size: -; J: TRBJ1-1; D: -; V: TRBV11-1; DNA: TGTGCCAGCAGCTTCCGACGAGGCACTGAAGCTTTCTTT; CDR3: CASSFRRGTEAFF
size: -; J: TRBJ1-2; D: TRBD1; V: TRBV5-6; DNA: TGTGCCAGCAGCTCACAGGGGGTCAGGGGCTACACCTTC; CDR3: CASSSQGVRGYTF
size: -; J: TRBJ2-7; D: TRBD1; V: TRBV19; DNA: TGTGCCAGTAGGCTGGGACAGGGGGGAACCTACGAGCAGTACTTC; CDR3: CASRLGQGGTYEQYF
size: -; J: TRBJ2-3; D: -; V: TRBV9; DNA: TGTGCCAGCAGCGTAGGAGCCCGGGGACTGACAGATACGCAGTATTTT; CDR3: CASSVGARGLTDTQYF
size: -; J: TRBJ2-3; D: -; V: TRBV15; DNA: TGTGCCACCAGCCGCCCCCCCGATACGCAGTATTTT; CDR3: CATSRPPDTQYF
size: -; J: TRBJ2-7; D: -; V: TRBV6-5; DNA: TGTGCCAGCAGCTACGGACGTCGCTCCTACGAGCAGTACTTC; CDR3: CASSYGRRSYEQYF
size: -; J: TRBJ2-7; D: TRBD1; V: TRBV27; DNA: TGTGCCAGCAGTTTTTTGAGACAGGGATATTCCGAGCAGTACTTC; CDR3: CASSFLRQGYSEQYF
size: -; J: TRBJ2-2; D: -; V: TRBV15; DNA: TGTGCCACCAGCTCACCGGGACACATGAACACCGGGGAGCTGTTTTTT; CDR3: CATSSPGHMNTGELFF